The table lists the clone carrying this T cell receptor beta chain with a count of one. Its antigen is unidentified. These data come from a study of shared clonotypes between healthy human individuals. Study overall: CD4 naive and CD4 memory each took three plates per donor, while CD8 naive took two and CD8 memory one. Study-level results: A reduction in generation probabilities was seen for non-shared clonotypes relative to those shared by all four donors. Larger estimated richness was generally recorded for naive subsets relative to memory subsets. An anticipated effect of sequencing depth on clonotype sharing among donors was recognized.

Assay: immunoSEQ multiplex PCR; the TCRdb copy retains only in-frame clones and omits some. The repertoire holds 2 million to 2.5 million clones, with 80% to 95% as singletons. Sample: naive CD4+ T cells from PBMCs. Subset reported: CD45RA+ positively selected. The sequence was collected from a man aged 18 to 29 in good health. Some clones in this sample may be carry-over from other donors' samples.

DNA of the CDR3: TGCGCCAGCAGCTCTCGCGGGGGAATGGGGACAGATACGCAGTATTTT. It specifies CASSSRGGMGTDTQYF. This chain uses TRBV5-1 with TRBJ2-3; 7 bases map to TRBD2. CDR1 SGHRS and CDR2 YFSETQ come from the germline V gene. Trimming at V came to 3 bases and at J to 3 bases, leaving 10 bases not matched to a gene. The CDR3 totals 16 residues. The full variable domain, with the rest looked up from reference TRBV5-1 and TRBJ2-3, is KAGVTQTPRYLIKTRGQQVTLSCSPISGHRSVSWYQQTPGQGLQFLFEYFSETQRNKGNFPGRFSGRQFSNSRSEMNVSTLELGDSALYLCASSSRGGMGTDTQYFGPGTRLTVL.